The 27 T cell receptor beta chains given below trace back to one sample, sequenced in a study of blood T cells in healthy people across ages. The authors ran a second PCR of roughly 6 to 11 cycles using a sample-barcoded 5' primer and a J-beta primer mix. TCRdb re-called the 5' RACE reads with MiXCR, one entry per CDR3 protein. The table lists about 1.4 million distinct CDR3 sequences, approximately 59% of them singletons. What was sequenced was blood. These receptors were obtained from a man in his late teens or twenties in good health.

This chain connects TRBV28 to TRBJ2-1; weak D call: TRBD2 (5 bases). Germline assignment: CDR1 MDHEN and CDR2 SYDVKM. Trimming removed 4 bases from V and 9 bases from J, with 7 bases in between. CDR3 size: 11 residues. The CDR3 DNA is TGTGCCAGCAGTTGGGGAGTTGAGCAGTTCTTC. Protein: CASSWGVEQFF.

V gene TRBV15 combines with J gene TRBJ2-1; 7 bases line up with TRBD2. The CDR3 spans 13 residues. V shed 4 bases and J 8 bases; nucleotides not matched to a gene: 5. Germline V gives CDR1 LNHNV, CDR2 YYDKDF (reference sequence). CDR3 nucleotide sequence: TGTGCCACCAGCACTGCGGGAGCCTATGAGCAGTTCTTC. Translation gives CATSTAGAYEQFF.

The V and J genes are TRBV7-2 and TRBJ1-4; no clear D. The CDR3 runs to 15 residues. The V gene lost 1 base and the J gene lost 6 bases, with 12 bases spanning the gap. Germline V CDR1 and CDR2: SGHTA, FQGNSA. The CDR3 nucleotides read TGTGCCAGCAGCTTAGGTCCAGGTGTAGATGAAAAACTGTTTTTT. Its translation: CASSLGPGVDEKLFF. The whole variable domain, filled in from reference TRBV7-2 and TRBJ1-4, reads GAGVSQSPSNKVTEKGKDVELRCDPISGHTALYWYRQSLGQGLEFLIYFQGNSAPDKSGLPSDRFSAERTGGSVSTLTIQRTQQEDSAVYLCASSLGPGVDEKLFFGSGTQLSVL.

This rearrangement joins TRBV10-3 to TRBJ1-1; D uncertain. Germline V lookup: CDR1 ENHRY, CDR2 SYGVKD. The CDR3 length is 13 residues. V lost 6 bases and J 6 bases, leaving 14 bases between the germline ends. The CDR3 coding sequence is TGTGCCATCAGATCCCTCTCCTTGGCTGAAGCTTTCTTT. This gives the protein CAIRSLSLAEAFF.

The CDR3 here is CASSRQSSGSPLHF. The CDR3, as DNA: TGTGCCAGCAGCAGACAAAGTAGTGGGTCACCCCTCCACTTT. This chain links TRBV12-3 or TRBV12-4 with TRBJ1-6, with no clear D. Trimming pared 6 bases from V and 10 bases from J, leaving 16 bases between. This CDR3 has 14 amino acids.

V usage is TRBV7-8 and J usage is TRBJ2-3, with D possibly being TRBD2 (7 bases). Trimming took 5 bases from V and 2 from J, leaving 17 bases between them. The CDR3 totals 16 residues. CDR1 is SGHVS and CDR2 is FQNEAQ in the germline V gene. CDR3 in amino acids: CASSLRGGLDTDTQYF. The CDR3, as DNA: TGTGCCAGCAGCCTGAGGGGGGGCCTCGACACAGATACGCAGTATTTT. The variable domain in full, completed from reference TRBV7-8 and TRBJ2-3, reads GAGVSQSPRYKVAKRGQDVALRCDPISGHVSLFWYQQALGQGPEFLTYFQNEAQLDKSGLPSDRFFAERPEGSVSTLKIQRTQQEDSAVYLCASSLRGGLDTDTQYFGPGTRLTVL.

The rearrangement links TRBV20-1 to TRBJ2-7; 8 bases align to TRBD2. V shed 0 bases, J shed 7 bases, and the junction held 23 bases outside the gene matches. The CDR3 is 19 amino acids. Per the germline V gene, CDR1 is DFQATT and CDR2 is SNEGSKA (reference sequence). CDR3 sequence: CSAREKRSGAGEIYNEQYF. The CDR3 DNA is TGCAGTGCTAGAGAGAAGAGGAGCGGAGCGGGGGAAATCTACAATGAGCAGTACTTC.

The rearrangement links TRBV4-3 to TRBJ2-7; unclear D gene. Germline V gene data show CDR1 as LGHNA and CDR2 as YSLEER. The V end was cut by 1 base, the J end by 4 bases, with 14 bases between. The CDR3 consists of 15 residues. CDR3 sequence: CASSQARTRVYEQYF. The CDR3 nucleotides are TGCGCCAGCAGCCAAGCCCGAACTCGGGTTTACGAGCAGTACTTC.

This clonotype was seen a handful of times. The chain couples TRBV5-1 to TRBJ2-4; 10 nucleotides align to TRBD2. With the DNA end fitting TRBJ2-7 better, the J assignment may be wrong. Germline CDR1 and CDR2: SGHRS and YFSETQ. This CDR3 spans 13 amino acids. The CDR3 loop is CASTGTSAYEQYF. The CDR3 DNA follows: TGCGCCAGTACCGGGACTAGCGCCTACGAGCAGTACTTC.

This clonotype was counted once. The genes are TRBV2 and TRBJ2-5; D possibly uses TRBD1 or TRBD2 (6 bases each). CDR3 length: 15 residues. The germline V gene encodes CDR1 SNHLY and CDR2 FYNNEI. V shed 4 bases and J shed 6 bases, with 18 bases lying between them. CDR3 in DNA: TGTGCCAGCAGTGTTGGGGGGCGAGGTACAAAGACCCAGTACTTC. It codes for CASSVGGRGTKTQYF.

This clonotype was seen a few times. This sequence joins TRBV7-2 and TRBJ2-1; TRBD2 might be the D (5 bases). The CDR3 totals 17 residues. Per germline, CDR1 SGHTA and CDR2 FQGNSA. V was pared by 1 base and J by 2 bases, with 15 bases between. CDR3 sequence (DNA): TGTGCCAGCAGCTTAGGGGCTGGGGTAGCGCCCTACAATGAGCAGTTCTTC. This sequence encodes CASSLGAGVAPYNEQFF.

This chain joins TRBV7-9 and TRBJ2-7, with 7 bases lining up with TRBD2. The CDR3 covers 13 residues. The V gene's germline CDR1 is SEHNR and CDR2 FQNEAQ (reference sequence). With V trimmed by 8 bases and J by 4 bases, 8 bases remained unmatched. The CDR3 loop reads CASGEGSLYEQYF. The CDR3 coding sequence is TGTGCCAGCGGGGAGGGCAGCCTTTACGAGCAGTACTTC.

This chain uses TRBV9 with TRBJ1-6, with D unresolved. The V end was cut by 4 bases, the J end by 13 bases, with 15 bases between. Germline CDR1 SGDLS, CDR2 YYNGEE. This CDR3 has 13 amino acids. DNA for the CDR3: TGTGCCAGCAGCCGGGCAGAGCCGCCCCCCCTCCACTTT. It encodes CASSRAEPPPLHF.

With regard to this clonotype: Germline and junction disagree at one end, which may indicate a read error. The chain carries TRBV6-5 and TRBJ2-7, with D unclear. The CDR3 contains 12 residues. Germline values: CDR1 MNHEY, CDR2 SVGAGI. For the CDR3, the DNA is TGTGCCTGCAGCATGACCGCGTACGAGCAGTACTTC. This codes for CACSMTAYEQYF.

In its sample, this clonotype was seen many times. This chain joins TRBV6-1 and TRBJ2-6, with 7 nucleotides matching TRBD1. With V trimmed by 7 bases and J by 1 base, 4 bases remained unmatched. The CDR3 runs to 15 residues. In germline, CDR1 is MNHNS, CDR2 SASEGT. The DNA for the CDR3 is TGTGCCAGCAAGGGGGCAGCTTCTGGGGCCAACGTCCTGACTTTC. Residues: CASKGAASGANVLTF.

This chain joins TRBV12-3 or TRBV12-4 and TRBJ2-1; TRBD2 matches at 7 bases. V lost 6 bases, J lost 9 bases, and 11 bases stayed unmatched. The CDR3 consists of 14 residues. CDR3 DNA: TGTGCCAGCAGCACTAGCGCCGAGAACACTGAGCAGTTCTTC. Amino acid sequence: CASSTSAENTEQFF.

The gene calls are TRBV27 and TRBJ2-7, with 12 bases fitting TRBD1. Per germline, CDR1 MNHEY and CDR2 SMNVEV (reference sequence). The CDR3 consists of 15 residues. V dropped 8 bases and J dropped 4; count of bases not matched to a gene: 9. CDR3 region: CASSWGQGAGYEQYF. CDR3 sequence (DNA): TGTGCCAGCTCGTGGGGACAGGGGGCAGGATACGAGCAGTACTTC.

The CDR3 loop reads CASSPSTEQETQYF. Here the CDR3 DNA reads TGTGCCAGCAGTCCATCGACAGAGCAAGAGACCCAGTACTTC. The gene calls are TRBV12-3 or TRBV12-4 and TRBJ2-5, with D possibly TRBD1 on 5 matching bases. The CDR3 extends over 14 amino acids. Between the trimmed V and J ends, which lost 5 bases and 2 bases, there was a span of 12 bases.

The chain recombines TRBV29-1 with TRBJ2-3; TRBD1 or TRBD2 may be the D gene (6 bases each). Trimming pared 4 bases from V and 5 bases from J, leaving 10 bases between. This CDR3 region has 12 residues. Germline V gene lookup returns CDR1 SQVTM and CDR2 ANQGSEA. CDR3 in amino acids: CSVGEGGDTQYF. The CDR3 DNA reads TGCAGCGTTGGAGAGGGGGGAGATACGCAGTATTTT.

As for this clonotype: At one end, the junction sequence differs from germline, possibly due to a read error. The chain recombines TRBV5-1 with TRBJ1-1; 10 bases are shared with TRBD1. This CDR3 region has 18 residues. The germline V gene encodes CDR1 SGHRS and CDR2 YFSETQ. The CDR3 spells CAGSLSLGDRGMNTEAFF. As DNA, the CDR3 is TGCGCCGGCAGCTTGTCATTGGGGGACAGGGGCATGAACACTGAAGCTTTCTTT.

The genes are TRBV5-6 and TRBJ2-6; the D gene is possibly TRBD1 (5 bases). Germline assignment: CDR1 SGHDT and CDR2 YYEEEE. Trimming cost V 1 base and J 0 bases, with 11 bases left between them. The CDR3 consists of 17 residues. The CDR3 DNA sequence: TGTGCCAGCAGCTTGAGCCAGGGCCCCTCTGGGGCCAACGTCCTGACTTTC. This gives the protein CASSLSQGPSGANVLTF.

This clonotype was recorded a few times. The gene calls are TRBV4-3 and TRBJ1-6; no clear D gene. The CDR3 is made up of 14 amino acids. Germline lookup yields CDR1 LGHNA and CDR2 YSLEER. The V gene lost 2 bases and the J gene lost 7 bases, with 9 bases spanning the gap. CDR3 amino acids: CASSQQAENSPLHF. CDR3 DNA: TGCGCCAGCAGCCAACAGGCGGAAAATTCACCCCTCCACTTT.

V and J are TRBV6-5 and TRBJ2-1, with D perhaps being TRBD1 or TRBD2 (6 bases each). V was pared by 0 bases and J by 7 bases, with 13 bases between. The CDR3 contains 15 residues. Germline assignment: CDR1 MNHEY and CDR2 SVGAGI. CDR3 DNA sequence: TGTGCCAGCAGTTACTCGGGGGGCGGAGGGAATGAGCAGTTCTTC. Translation: CASSYSGGGGNEQFF.

This clonotype was seen only a few times. The chain recombines TRBV6-6 with TRBJ2-1, with 9 bases matching TRBD2. CDR1 MNHNY and CDR2 SVGAGI come from the germline V gene (reference sequence). Trimming removed 6 bases from V and 6 bases from J; junction bases left unmatched: 3. The CDR3 runs to 13 residues. CDR3 nucleotide sequence: TGTGCCAGCAGAGGCGGGGGGGCCAATGAGCAGTTCTTC. Its translation: CASRGGGANEQFF.

This chain connects TRBV6-5 to TRBJ2-1; possibly TRBD2 for D (5 bases). The CDR3 has 14 amino acids. CDR1 and CDR2 (germline): MNHEY, SVGAGI. V was shortened by 6 bases and J by 8 bases, with 17 bases between the two germline ends. CDR3 sequence: CASRKAGVFDEQFF. The CDR3 DNA follows: TGTGCCAGCAGGAAGGCCGGGGTTTTCGATGAGCAGTTCTTC.

The V call is TRBV6-6, the J call TRBJ2-2, with D maybe TRBD2 (5 bases). This CDR3 is built from 14 residues. Trimming removed 8 bases from V and 0 bases from J, with 10 bases in between. In germline, CDR1 is MNHNY, CDR2 SVGAGI (reference sequence). This chain's CDR3 is CASFGLPNTGELFF. CDR3 in DNA: TGTGCCAGCTTCGGACTCCCGAACACCGGGGAGCTGTTTTTT.

Only a few counts were recorded for this clonotype. The chain uses TRBV18 and TRBJ2-6; the match to TRBD1 covers 8 bases. The V and J ends lost 3 bases and 0 bases, in that order; junction bases with no gene match: 13. The CDR3 loop spans 20 amino acids. Germline V gene sequence: CDR1 KGHSH, CDR2 LQKENI. CDR3 in amino acids: CASSPPFTGTGVSGANVLTF. The CDR3 nucleotides read TGTGCCAGCTCACCCCCTTTCACCGGGACAGGCGTCTCTGGGGCCAACGTCCTGACTTTC. Full variable domain (remainder filled in from reference TRBV18 and TRBJ2-6): NAGVMQNPRHLVRRRGQEARLRCSPMKGHSHVYWYRQLPEEGLKFMVYLQKENIIDESGMPKERFSAEFPKEGPSILRIQQVVRGDSAAYFCASSPPFTGTGVSGANVLTFGAGSRLTVL.